The 14 T cell receptor beta chains below were found in one sample sequenced in a study of T cells in Graves' hyperthyroidism and ophthalmopathy. Amplification targeted TCR beta CDR3 regions from RNA transcripts. HTBI primers were used for first-round RT-PCR of the TCR CDR3. TCRdb reanalysed the multiplex PCR reads using MiXCR and keeps one entry per CDR3 protein. The table lists 650,000 to 800,000 distinct CDR3 sequences, nearly 45% of them singletons. The material sequenced was peripheral blood or thyroid tissue (not recorded which). The receptors shown here come from an adult man with Graves' disease, either hyperthyroidism or ophthalmopathy (not recorded which).

About this clonotype itself: This could be a read error, since a much larger clone is one nucleotide away. This chain joins TRBV24-1 and TRBJ2-5; 9 nucleotides line up with TRBD1. This CDR3 region has 14 residues. With 6 bases clipped from V and 3 bases from J, the junction kept 4 bases outside the gene matches. Germline CDR1 and CDR2: KGHDR and SFDVKD. The CDR3 protein is CATSYGQGKETQYF. The CDR3 DNA reads TGTGCCACCAGTTACGGACAGGGGAAAGAGACCCAGTACTTC.

The chain joins TRBV7-8 to TRBJ1-6, with unresolved D. Looked up from germline, CDR1 is SGHVS and CDR2 is FQNEAQ. The CDR3 consists of 12 residues. V was clipped by 1 base and J by 14 bases, with 9 bases between them. The CDR3 region is CASSLGRLALHF. DNA of the CDR3: TGTGCCAGCAGCTTAGGACGCCTGGCCCTCCACTTT.

This chain joins TRBV20-1 and TRBJ1-6, with TRBD1 matching over 11 bases. Germline CDR1 is DFQATT and CDR2 is SNEGSKA (reference sequence). V dropped 2 bases and J dropped 9; count of bases not matched to a gene: 6. The CDR3 spans 15 residues. The CDR3 DNA reads TGCAGTGCTAGACGGGGACAGGGGGTACTTTCACCCCTCCACTTT. Translating gives CSARRGQGVLSPLHF.

Remarks on this clonotype: This clone may be a read error of a much larger clone one base away. The V and J genes are TRBV9 and TRBJ1-4, with D uncertain. Trimming stripped 4 bases from V and 5 bases from J, with 12 bases between. CDR1 is SGDLS, CDR2 YYNGEE, per germline. The CDR3 runs to 14 residues. The chain's CDR3 is CASSFPETNEKLFF. CDR3 bases: TGTGCCAGCAGCTTCCCAGAGACCAATGAAAAACTGTTTTTT.

The J gene is TRBJ1-2, the V gene TRBV5-8; D unclear. The CDR3 loop spans 15 amino acids. Per the germline V gene, CDR1 is SGHTS and CDR2 is YDEGEE. Trimming removed 0 bases at V and 0 bases at J, with 9 bases between. The CDR3: CASSLASTANYGYTF. The CDR3 DNA reads TGTGCCAGCAGCTTGGCGTCCACAGCTAACTATGGCTACACCTTC.

Turning to this clonotype: A much larger clonotype is one base distant, so this may be a read error. J is TRBJ2-5 and V is TRBV7-2; TRBD1 matches at 7 bases. The length of the CDR3 is 13 residues. Looked up from germline, CDR1 is SGHTA and CDR2 is FQGNSA. With 9 bases clipped from V and 5 bases from J, the junction kept 9 bases outside the gene matches. CDR3: CASHKGAGETQYF. CDR3 bases: TGTGCCAGTCATAAGGGGGCCGGGGAGACCCAGTACTTC.

This clonotype has more than one count but fewer than ten. This sequence joins TRBV19 and TRBJ1-2; D is ambiguous. Germline V gene sequence: CDR1 LNHDA, CDR2 SQIVND (reference sequence). There are 15 residues in the CDR3. V shed 9 bases and J shed 2 bases, with 19 bases lying between them. As DNA, the CDR3 is TGTGCCAGCAGCTCTACAGTAGGGCTGAACTATGGCTACACCTTC. The encoded protein is CASSSTVGLNYGYTF. Full variable domain (outside the CDR3, taken from reference TRBV19 and TRBJ1-2): DGGITQSPKYLFRKEGQNVTLSCEQNLNHDAMYWYRQDPGQGLRLIYYSQIVNDFQKGDIAEGYSVSREKKESFPLTVTSAQKNPTAFYLCASSSTVGLNYGYTFGSGTRLTVV.

CDR3 in DNA: TGTGCCAGCAAGAGGACGGGACAGGGGTACGAGCAGTACTTC. Amino acids: CASKRTGQGYEQYF. V is TRBV2 and J is TRBJ2-7, with 10 bases lining up with TRBD1. With 7 bases clipped from V and 4 bases from J, the junction kept 7 bases outside the gene matches. Germline V gene sequence: CDR1 SNHLY, CDR2 FYNNEI. The CDR3 sequence is 14 residues long.

The chain employs TRBV5-1 and TRBJ1-1; possibly TRBD1 for D (5 bases). Trimming pared 0 bases from V and 3 bases from J, leaving 12 bases between. This CDR3 has 15 amino acids. Per germline, CDR1 SGHRS and CDR2 YFSETQ. The CDR3 region is CASSLEAGSDTEAFF. DNA for the CDR3: TGCGCCAGCAGCTTGGAGGCAGGGTCGGACACTGAAGCTTTCTTT.

This clonotype has a handful of counts. This chain links TRBV5-4 with TRBJ1-5, with 9 positions matching TRBD1. The germline CDR1 and CDR2 sequences are SGHNT and YYREEE (reference sequence). The length of the CDR3 is 16 residues. V trimming: 5 bases; J trimming: 5 bases; junction bases outside the gene matches: 11. In nucleotides, the CDR3 is TGTGCCAGCAGTTGGGTCGGGACAGGGCGGGATCAGCCCCAGCATTTT. This translates into CASSWVGTGRDQPQHF.

This clonotype appeared many times. The rearrangement uses TRBV7-9 and TRBJ1-2; the D is unclear. Germline loops: CDR1 SEHNR, CDR2 FQNEAQ (reference sequence). V shed 2 bases and J shed 3 bases, with 13 bases lying between them. The length of the CDR3 is 15 residues. CDR3 DNA sequence: TGTGCCAGCAGCTTAACATCAAACAGTCACTATGGCTACACCTTC. Translated, it gives CASSLTSNSHYGYTF.

The chain uses TRBV12-3 or TRBV12-4 and TRBJ1-2; D not resolved. The V end was cut by 1 base, the J end by 6 bases, with 6 bases between. CDR3 length equals 12 residues. This CDR3 is CASSLGLDGYTF. The DNA for the CDR3 is TGTGCCAGCAGTTTAGGGCTCGATGGCTACACCTTC.

The V call is TRBV7-9, the J call TRBJ2-7, with D possibly being TRBD1 (6 bases). Germline V CDR1 and CDR2: SEHNR, FQNEAQ (reference sequence). The CDR3 runs 14 residues. Deletions cut 5 bases from V and 6 bases from J, with 17 bases between. The DNA for the CDR3 is TGTGCCAGCAGCGCAAGGGAACAGGGCGGCGAGCAGTACTTC. It encodes CASSAREQGGEQYF.

This chain joins TRBV11-3 and TRBJ1-3; maybe TRBD1 (6 bases). Germline loops: CDR1 SGHNT, CDR2 YENEEA. The length of the CDR3 is 13 residues. V was pared by 8 bases and J by 1 base, with 9 bases between. The CDR3 DNA sequence: TGTGCCAGCCGACAGGATTCTGGAAACACCATATATTTT. Translated: CASRQDSGNTIYF.